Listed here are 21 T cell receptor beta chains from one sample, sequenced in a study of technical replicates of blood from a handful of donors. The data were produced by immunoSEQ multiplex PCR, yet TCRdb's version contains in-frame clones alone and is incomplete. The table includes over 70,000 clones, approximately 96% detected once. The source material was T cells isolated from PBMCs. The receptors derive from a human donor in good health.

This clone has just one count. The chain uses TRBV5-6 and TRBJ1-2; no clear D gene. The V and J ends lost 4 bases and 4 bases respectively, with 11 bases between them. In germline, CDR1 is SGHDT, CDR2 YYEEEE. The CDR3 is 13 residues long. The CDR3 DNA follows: TGTGCCAGCAGCCGAAGTCAGGTCTATGGCTACACCTTC. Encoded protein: CASSRSQVYGYTF.

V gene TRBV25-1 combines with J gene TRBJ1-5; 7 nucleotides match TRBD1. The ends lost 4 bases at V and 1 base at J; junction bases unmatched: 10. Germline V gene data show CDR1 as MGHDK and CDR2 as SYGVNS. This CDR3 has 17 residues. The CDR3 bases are TGTGCCAGCAGTGGTGGCAAAGGGGGCTGGAGCAATCAGCCCCAGCATTTT. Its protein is CASSGGKGGWSNQPQHF.

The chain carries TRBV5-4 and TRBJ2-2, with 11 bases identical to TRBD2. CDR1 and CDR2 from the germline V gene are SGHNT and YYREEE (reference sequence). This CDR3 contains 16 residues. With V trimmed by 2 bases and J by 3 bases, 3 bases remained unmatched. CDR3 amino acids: CASSLLTSGDTGELFF. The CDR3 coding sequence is TGTGCCAGCAGCTTATTGACTAGCGGGGACACCGGGGAGCTGTTTTTT.

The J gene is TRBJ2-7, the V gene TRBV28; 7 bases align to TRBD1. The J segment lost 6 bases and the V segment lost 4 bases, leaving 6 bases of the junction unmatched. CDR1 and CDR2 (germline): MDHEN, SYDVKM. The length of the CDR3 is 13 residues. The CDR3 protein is CASSSRQGPEQYF. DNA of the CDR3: TGTGCCAGCAGTTCCAGACAGGGACCCGAGCAGTACTTC.

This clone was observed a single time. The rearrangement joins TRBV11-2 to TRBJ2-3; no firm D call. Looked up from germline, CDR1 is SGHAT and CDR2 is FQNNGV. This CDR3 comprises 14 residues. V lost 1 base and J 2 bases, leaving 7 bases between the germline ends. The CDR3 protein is CASSLVLSTDTQYF. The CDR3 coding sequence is TGTGCCAGCAGCTTAGTTCTCTCCACAGATACGCAGTATTTT.

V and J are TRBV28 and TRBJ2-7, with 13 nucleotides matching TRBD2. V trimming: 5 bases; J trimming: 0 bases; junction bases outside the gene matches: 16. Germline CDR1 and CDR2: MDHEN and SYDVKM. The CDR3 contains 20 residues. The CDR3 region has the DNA TGTGCCAGCAGTACCTACGTCCGCGGACTAGCGGGAGTTCTCTCCTACGAGCAGTACTTC. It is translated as CASSTYVRGLAGVLSYEQYF.

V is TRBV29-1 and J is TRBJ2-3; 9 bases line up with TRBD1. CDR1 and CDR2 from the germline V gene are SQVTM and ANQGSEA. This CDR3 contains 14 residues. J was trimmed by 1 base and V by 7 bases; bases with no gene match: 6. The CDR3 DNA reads TGCAGCGGCCTGGACAGGGGCGGCACAGATACGCAGTATTTT. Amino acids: CSGLDRGGTDTQYF.

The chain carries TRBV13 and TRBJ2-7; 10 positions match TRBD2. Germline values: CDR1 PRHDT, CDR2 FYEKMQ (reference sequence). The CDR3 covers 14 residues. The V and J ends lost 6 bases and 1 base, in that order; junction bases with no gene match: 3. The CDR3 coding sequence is TGTGCCAGCAGTGGGACTAGCGATTCCTACGAGCAGTACTTC. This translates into CASSGTSDSYEQYF.

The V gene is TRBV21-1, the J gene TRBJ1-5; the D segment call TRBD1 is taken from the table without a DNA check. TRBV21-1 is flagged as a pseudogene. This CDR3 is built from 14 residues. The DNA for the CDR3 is TGTGCCAGCAGCAAAGGGCAGGGTCTTCAGCCCCAGCATTTT. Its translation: CASSKGQGLQPQHF.

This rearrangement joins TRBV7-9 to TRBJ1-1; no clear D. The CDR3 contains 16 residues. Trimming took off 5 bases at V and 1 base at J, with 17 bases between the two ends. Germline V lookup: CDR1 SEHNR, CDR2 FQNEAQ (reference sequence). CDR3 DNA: TGTGCCAGCAGCCCTACCCTGCCGAATAGGAACACTGAAGCTTTCTTT. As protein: CASSPTLPNRNTEAFF.

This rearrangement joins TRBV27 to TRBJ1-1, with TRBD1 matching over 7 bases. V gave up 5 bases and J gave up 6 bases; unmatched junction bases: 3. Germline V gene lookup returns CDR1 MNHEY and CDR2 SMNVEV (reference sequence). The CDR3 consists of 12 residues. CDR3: CASSLDRAEAFF. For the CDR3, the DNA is TGTGCCAGCAGTCTTGACAGGGCTGAAGCTTTCTTT.

For the CDR3, the DNA is TGCGCCAGCAGCTCCGGCCAGGTGAACACTGAAGCTTTCTTT. Translation: CASSSGQVNTEAFF. The chain links TRBV5-1 to TRBJ1-1, with D unresolved. This CDR3 has 14 amino acids. V lost 3 bases to trimming and J lost 0 bases, with 9 bases between them. Germline CDR1 is SGHRS and CDR2 is YFSETQ.

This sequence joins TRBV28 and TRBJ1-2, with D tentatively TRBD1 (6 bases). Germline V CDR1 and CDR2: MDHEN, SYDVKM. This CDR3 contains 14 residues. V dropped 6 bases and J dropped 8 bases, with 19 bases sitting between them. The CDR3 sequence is CASRKQGRVLGYTF. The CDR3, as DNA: TGTGCCAGCAGAAAACAGGGACGAGTGTTAGGCTACACCTTC.

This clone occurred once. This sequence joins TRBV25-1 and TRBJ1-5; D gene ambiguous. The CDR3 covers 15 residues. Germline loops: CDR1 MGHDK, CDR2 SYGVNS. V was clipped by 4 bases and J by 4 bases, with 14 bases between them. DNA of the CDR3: TGTGCCAGCAGTGGCCGGGAGGGAAGTAATCAGCCCCAGCATTTT. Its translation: CASSGREGSNQPQHF.

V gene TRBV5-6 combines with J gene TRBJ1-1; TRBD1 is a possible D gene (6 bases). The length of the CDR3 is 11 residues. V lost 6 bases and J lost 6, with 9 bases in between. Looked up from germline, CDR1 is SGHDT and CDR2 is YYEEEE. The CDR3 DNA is TGTGCCAGCATCACAGGGTCTGAAGCTTTCTTT. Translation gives CASITGSEAFF.

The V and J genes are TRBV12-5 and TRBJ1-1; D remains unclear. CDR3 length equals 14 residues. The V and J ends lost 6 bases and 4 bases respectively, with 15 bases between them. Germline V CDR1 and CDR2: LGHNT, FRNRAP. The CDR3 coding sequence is TGTGCTAGTGGGTGGACGGGAGGCGTCACTGAAGCTTTCTTT. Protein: CASGWTGGVTEAFF.

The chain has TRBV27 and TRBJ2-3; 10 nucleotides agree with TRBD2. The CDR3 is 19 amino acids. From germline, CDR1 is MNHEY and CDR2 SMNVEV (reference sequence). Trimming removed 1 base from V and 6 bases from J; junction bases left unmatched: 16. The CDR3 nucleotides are TGTGCCAGCAGTTTATACCAGCGGGAGGGCCCAGGAAGTGTGGATACGCAGTATTTT. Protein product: CASSLYQREGPGSVDTQYF.

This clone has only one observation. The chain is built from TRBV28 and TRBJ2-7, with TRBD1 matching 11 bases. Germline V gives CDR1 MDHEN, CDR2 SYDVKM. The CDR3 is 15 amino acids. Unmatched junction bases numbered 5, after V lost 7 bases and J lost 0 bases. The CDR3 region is CASNSGQGASYEQYF. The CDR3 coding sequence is TGTGCCAGCAACTCCGGACAGGGGGCCTCCTACGAGCAGTACTTC.

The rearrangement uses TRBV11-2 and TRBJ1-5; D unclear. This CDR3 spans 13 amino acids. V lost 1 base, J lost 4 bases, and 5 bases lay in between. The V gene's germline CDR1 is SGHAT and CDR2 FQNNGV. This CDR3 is CASSLGHNQPQHF. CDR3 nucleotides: TGTGCCAGCAGCTTAGGTCATAATCAGCCCCAGCATTTT.

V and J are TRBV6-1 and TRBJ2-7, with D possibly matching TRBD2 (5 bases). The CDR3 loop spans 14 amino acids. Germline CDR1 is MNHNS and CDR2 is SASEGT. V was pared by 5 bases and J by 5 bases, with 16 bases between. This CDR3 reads CASSSGEFPNEQYF. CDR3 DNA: TGTGCCAGCAGTTCTGGGGAGTTCCCCAACGAGCAGTACTTC.

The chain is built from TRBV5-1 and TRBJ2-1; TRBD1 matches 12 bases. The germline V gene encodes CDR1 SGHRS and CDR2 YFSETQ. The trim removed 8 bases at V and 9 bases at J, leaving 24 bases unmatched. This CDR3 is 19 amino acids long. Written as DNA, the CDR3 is TGCGCCAGTAGAGGGGGAGAGGGAACACCGGGACAGGGGGCTGGTGAGCAGTTCTTC. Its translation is CASRGGEGTPGQGAGEQFF.